This T cell receptor beta chain was found in a study of OX40 agonist ivuxolimab in advanced cancers. Overall study: Those treated in dose escalation had hepatocellular carcinoma, melanoma, renal cell cancer or head and neck cancer.

Assay: immunoSEQ multiplex PCR; the TCRdb copy retains only in-frame clones and omits some. Here the sample spans 50,000 to 70,000 clones, 83% being singletons. Germline V CDR1 and CDR2: MNHNY, SVGAGI (reference sequence). Trimming cost V 0 bases and J 2 bases, with 7 bases left between them. The CDR3 is made up of 15 amino acids. Points from the study as a whole: More expanded clones were found, on average, in CD8+ than in CD4+ T cells.

With respect to this clone: The antigen is unknown.

The chain carries TRBV6-6 and TRBJ2-2; unclear D gene. Sequencing used CD4+ or CD8+ T cells sorted from blood, obtained in a trial of the OX40 agonist ivuxolimab. The source of this sequence is an adult with an advanced solid tumor such as melanoma, head and neck, liver or kidney cancer. The CDR3 nucleotides read TGTGCCAGCAGTTACTCGAACGGAAACACCGGGGAGCTGTTTTTT. Translating gives CASSYSNGNTGELFF.